The 9 T cell receptor beta chains given below trace back to one sample, sequenced in a study of blood T cell repertoires in COVID-19. Libraries were prepared by immunoSEQ multiplex PCR; TCRdb keeps only in-frame clonotypes and omits some of them. The sample records 45,000 or so clones, 84% being singletons. What was sequenced was peripheral blood. These receptors all stem from a human donor in a cohort sampled during active COVID-19.

The table lists this clone with a count of one. The gene calls are TRBV2 and TRBJ1-1, with D tentatively TRBD1 (6 bases). Trimming left V 4 bases short and J 6 bases short, with 12 bases between. This CDR3 has 13 amino acids. Germline loops: CDR1 SNHLY, CDR2 FYNNEI. Here the CDR3 DNA reads TGTGCCAGCAGTGCGCAGGGGATTGCTGAAGCTTTCTTT. Its translation is CASSAQGIAEAFF.

V is TRBV2 and J is TRBJ1-6; tentatively, D is TRBD1 (6 bases). Trimming took 6 bases from V and 5 from J, leaving 14 bases between them. There are 15 residues in the CDR3. CDR1 SNHLY and CDR2 FYNNEI come from the germline V gene. CDR3 bases: TGTGCCAGCAGCGAGACAGGAGATAATAATTCACCCCTCCACTTT. Its translation: CASSETGDNNSPLHF. Based on the CDR3 plus reference TRBV2 and TRBJ1-6, the full variable domain is EPEVTQTPSHQVTQMGQEVILRCVPISNHLYFYWYRQILGQKVEFLVSFYNNEISEKSEIFDDQFSVERPDGSNFTLKIRSTKLEDSAMYFCASSETGDNNSPLHFGNGTRLTVT.

This clone was observed a single time. This chain uses TRBV7-6 with TRBJ1-6; 8 positions match TRBD1. The CDR3 spans 16 residues. Germline trimming cut 2 bases from V and 9 bases from J; bases unmatched to any gene: 9. Germline V gene sequence: CDR1 SGHVS, CDR2 FNYEAQ. As DNA, the CDR3 is TGTGCCAGCAGCTTAATTGACAGGGGCAGTGCTTCACCCCTCCACTTT. Protein sequence: CASSLIDRGSASPLHF.

The V call is TRBV5-4, the J call TRBJ1-4; 10 positions agree with TRBD1. In germline, CDR1 is SGHNT, CDR2 YYREEE (reference sequence). V shed 0 bases, J shed 7 bases, and the junction held 3 bases outside the gene matches. The CDR3 has 15 residues. The CDR3 is CASSLEGTGVEKLFF. The CDR3 DNA reads as TGTGCCAGCAGCTTGGAAGGGACAGGGGTTGAAAAACTGTTTTTT.

V usage is TRBV27 and J usage is TRBJ1-2, with a tentative D call TRBD1 (5 bases). Germline V gives CDR1 MNHEY, CDR2 SMNVEV (reference sequence). The CDR3 covers 14 residues. V lost 8 bases to trimming and J lost 3 bases, with 16 bases between them. Here the CDR3 reads CASQPMGGDYGYTF. Here the CDR3 DNA reads TGTGCCAGCCAACCTATGGGGGGGGACTATGGCTACACCTTC.

The chain employs TRBV5-8 and TRBJ2-2, with 7 nucleotides matching TRBD2. Unmatched junction bases numbered 7, after V lost 2 bases and J lost 0 bases. The germline gives CDR1 SGHTS, CDR2 YDEGEE. The CDR3 contains 17 residues. CDR3 coding DNA: TGTGCCAGCAGCTTTTCGTCGGGGAGGGCGAACACCGGGGAGCTGTTTTTT. Its translation is CASSFSSGRANTGELFF.

The chain joins TRBV7-5 to TRBJ1-2. TRBV7-5 constitutes a pseudogene. The CDR3 covers 14 residues. The CDR3 loop is CVRSSLGTCYGYTF. CDR3 nucleotides: TGTGTCAGAAGCTCACTGGGGACTTGCTATGGCTACACCTTC.

The CDR3 here is CASSMDRGSYNSPLHF. In nucleotides, the CDR3 is TGTGCCAGCAGCATGGACAGGGGCTCCTATAATTCACCCCTCCACTTT. The rearrangement links TRBV11-2 to TRBJ1-6; 9 nucleotides match TRBD1. The CDR3 is 16 amino acids. V dropped 5 bases and J dropped 0; count of bases not matched to a gene: 2. Germline CDR1 is SGHAT and CDR2 is FQNNGV.

This clone was observed at least ten times. The V call is TRBV2, the J call TRBJ2-5; 9 bases are a match to TRBD1. Germline V CDR1 and CDR2: SNHLY, FYNNEI. The CDR3 runs to 15 residues. Trimming removed 6 bases from V and 4 bases from J; junction bases left unmatched: 9. The CDR3 sequence is CASSPGQGLRETQYF. In nucleotides, the CDR3 is TGTGCCAGCAGCCCGGGACAGGGACTGCGAGAGACCCAGTACTTC.